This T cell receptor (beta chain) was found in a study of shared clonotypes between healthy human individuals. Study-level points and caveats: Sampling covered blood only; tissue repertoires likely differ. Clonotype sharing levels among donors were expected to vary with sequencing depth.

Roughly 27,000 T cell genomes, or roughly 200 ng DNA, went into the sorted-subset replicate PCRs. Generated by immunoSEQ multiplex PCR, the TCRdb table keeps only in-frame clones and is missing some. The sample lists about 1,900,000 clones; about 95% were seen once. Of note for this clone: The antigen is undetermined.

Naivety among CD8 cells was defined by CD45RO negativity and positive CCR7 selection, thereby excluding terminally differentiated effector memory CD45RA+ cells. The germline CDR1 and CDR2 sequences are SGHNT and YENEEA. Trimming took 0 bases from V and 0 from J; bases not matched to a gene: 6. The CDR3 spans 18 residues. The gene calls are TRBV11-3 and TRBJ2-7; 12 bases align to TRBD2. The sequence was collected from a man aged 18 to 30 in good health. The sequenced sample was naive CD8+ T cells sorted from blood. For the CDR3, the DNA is TGTGCCAGCAGCTTAGAGATAGGACTAGCGGGGCCCTCCTACGAGCAGTACTTC. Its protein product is CASSLEIGLAGPSYEQYF.